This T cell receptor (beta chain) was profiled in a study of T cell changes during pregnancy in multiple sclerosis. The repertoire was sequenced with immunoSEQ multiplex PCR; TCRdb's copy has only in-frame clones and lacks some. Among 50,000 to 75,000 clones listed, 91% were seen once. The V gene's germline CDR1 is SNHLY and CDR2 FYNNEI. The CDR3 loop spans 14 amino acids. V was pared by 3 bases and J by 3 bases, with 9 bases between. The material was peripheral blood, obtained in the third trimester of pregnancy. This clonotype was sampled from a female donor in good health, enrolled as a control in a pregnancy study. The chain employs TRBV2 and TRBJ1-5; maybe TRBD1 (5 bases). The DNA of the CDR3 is TGTGCCAGCAGTGAGGCAGGGTACAATCAGCCCCAGCATTTT. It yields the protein CASSEAGYNQPQHF.